The sequence of this T cell receptor beta chain was determined in a study of metastatic and nonmetastatic thyroid tumors. The study's findings and limits: Within blood and tumor, benign nodules reportedly had significantly lower TCR beta diversity than malignant thyroid tumors did.

This CDR3 contains 16 residues. With 3 bases clipped from V and 3 bases from J, the junction kept 11 bases outside the gene matches. Germline lookup yields CDR1 SQVTM and CDR2 ANQGSEA. Until they underwent thyroid surgery, no patient had received any treatment. With MiXCR, TCRdb reprocessed the PCR reads. The data contain 75,000 to 95,000 clones, over 9.5% of them singletons. Many counts were recorded for this clone. The antigen remains undetermined. The chain couples TRBV29-1 to TRBJ2-7, with TRBD1 identical over 10 bases. Input material: blood. The TCR comes from a female donor with papillary thyroid cancer or a benign thyroid nodule (not recorded which). Some clones in this sample may be carry-over from other donors' samples. CDR3 DNA: TGCAGCGTTGATCCCCCGGGACAGGGGATCAGCTACGAGCAGTACTTC. Translated: CSVDPPGQGISYEQYF.